Reported below is one T cell receptor beta chain. The method was immunoSEQ multiplex PCR; TCRdb's version includes in-frame clones alone and lacks a portion of them. The sample lists about 130,000 clones, 80% to 90% occurring once. This sample was taken from a study of blood T cell repertoires in COVID-19. Study overall: Donors in the United States, Italy and Spain gave samples during acute or convalescent COVID-19.

Those enrolled, adults aged about 18 to 89 years, came from 24 US areas. CDR3 size: 15 residues. The ends were cut back, 3 bases at V and 3 bases at J, with 15 bases in the middle. Germline loops: CDR1 KGHSH, CDR2 LQKENI. The TCR was taken from a woman aged 50 to 60 who had recovered from COVID-19. The sample consisted of PBMCs or T cells enriched from blood (not recorded which). This sequence joins TRBV18 and TRBJ2-7; D is uncertain. This CDR3 is CASSPSEFTSYEQYF. Here the CDR3 DNA reads TGTGCCAGCTCACCCTCGGAGTTCACAAGCTACGAGCAGTACTTC. The full variable domain, its missing parts supplied by reference TRBV18 and TRBJ2-7, is NAGVMQNPRHLVRRRGQEARLRCSPMKGHSHVYWYRQLPEEGLKFMVYLQKENIIDESGMPKERFSAEFPKEGPSILRIQQVVRGDSAAYFCASSPSEFTSYEQYFGPGTRLTVT.